These 23 T cell receptor beta chains were all obtained from the same sample, sequenced in a study of early T cells in non-severe SARS-CoV-2 infection (dated by TCRdb to about 2021). The library was prepared using 5' RACE. Sequencing instrument: NextSeq 500. Starting from the raw public reads, TCRdb applied fastp trimming at Q25, assembled clones with MiXCR and retained in-frame beta chains. Duplicate CDR3 protein sequences are folded into a single record with the most common DNA and genes. The sample data list approximately 71,000 distinct CDR3 sequences, and around 13% of these were observed just once. The top ten clonotypes cover roughly an eighth of the sample. Sequenced input: whole blood. The receptors shown here come from an adult who was a healthcare worker with PCR-confirmed SARS-CoV-2 infection or an uninfected control (not recorded which).

This clonotype was found a few times. This chain links TRBV2 with TRBJ2-5; D is uncertain. V lost 4 bases and J lost 1, with 10 bases in between. This CDR3 spans 14 amino acids. Germline V gives CDR1 SNHLY, CDR2 FYNNEI. CDR3 in DNA: TGTGCCAGCAGTGCCCCTCCGGCCCAAGAGACCCAGTACTTC. Its translation is CASSAPPAQETQYF.

The table lists this clonotype with a few counts. The chain recombines TRBV28 with TRBJ2-5; 12 nucleotides align to TRBD2. The length of the CDR3 is 16 residues. Germline assignment: CDR1 MDHEN and CDR2 SYDVKM. V gave up 1 base and J gave up 1 base; unmatched junction bases: 1. CDR3 DNA: TGTGCCAGCAGTTTATCTAGCGGGGGGGGCCAAGAGACCCAGTACTTC. It specifies CASSLSSGGGQETQYF.

This clonotype occurred many times. The V call is TRBV5-1, the J call TRBJ2-1; D is uncertain. V was cut by 0 bases and J by 9 bases, with 16 bases left in between. The germline V gene has CDR1 SGHRS and CDR2 YFSETQ. The CDR3 sequence is 15 residues long. The CDR3 here is CASSLDTLGGGEQFF. The DNA for the CDR3 is TGCGCCAGCAGCTTGGATACCCTCGGCGGTGGTGAGCAGTTCTTC.

The chain links TRBV29-1 to TRBJ1-5; D is unclear. Germline lookup yields CDR1 SQVTM and CDR2 ANQGSEA. Trimming cost V 4 bases and J 1 base, with 11 bases left between them. This CDR3 comprises 14 residues. The DNA of the CDR3 is TGCAGCGTTGGGGATCACGGAAGCAATCAGCCCCAGCATTTT. It translates to CSVGDHGSNQPQHF.

The V call is TRBV29-1, the J call TRBJ2-2; TRBD1 matches at 9 bases. The J segment lost 9 bases and the V segment lost 6 bases, leaving 11 bases of the junction unmatched. Germline assignment: CDR1 SQVTM and CDR2 ANQGSEA. This CDR3 comprises 14 residues. CDR3 region: CSVDPGQGRRELFF. In DNA, the CDR3 is TGCAGCGTAGATCCGGGACAGGGACGGAGGGAGCTGTTTTTT.

This clonotype was seen only a few times. This chain connects TRBV10-3 to TRBJ1-6, with D perhaps TRBD1 (5 bases). CDR1 and CDR2 from the germline V gene are ENHRY and SYGVKD. This CDR3 contains 15 residues. V lost 2 bases and J lost 7, with 12 bases in between. This CDR3 is CAISEGDGTNSPLHF. CDR3 DNA sequence: TGTGCCATCAGTGAGGGGGACGGGACCAATTCACCCCTCCACTTT.

The chain joins TRBV5-1 to TRBJ2-5; perhaps TRBD1 as D (6 bases). Germline CDR1 and CDR2: SGHRS and YFSETQ. Trimming cost V 2 bases and J 7 bases, with 12 bases left between them. The CDR3 loop spans 13 amino acids. Written as DNA, the CDR3 is TGCGCCAGCAGCTTCGACAGGCCCAGGACCCAGTACTTC. The encoded protein is CASSFDRPRTQYF. Supplemented by reference TRBV5-1 and TRBJ2-5, the full variable domain reads KAGVTQTPRYLIKTRGQQVTLSCSPISGHRSVSWYQQTPGQGLQFLFEYFSETQRNKGNFPGRFSGRQFSNSRSEMNVSTLELGDSALYLCASSFDRPRTQYFGPGTRLLVL.

This clonotype was picked up many times. V usage is TRBV6-5 and J usage is TRBJ1-5; possibly TRBD1 for D (6 bases). The V and J ends lost 2 bases and 6 bases respectively, with 14 bases between them. This CDR3 has 15 residues. CDR1 is MNHEY and CDR2 is SVGAGI in the germline V gene. Here the CDR3 DNA reads TGTGCCAGCAGTTACGGGGCAGGGGAAACTCAGCCCCAGCATTTT. This codes for CASSYGAGETQPQHF.

The rearrangement uses TRBV6-5 and TRBJ1-5; D is uncertain. The CDR3 extends over 13 amino acids. V dropped 4 bases and J dropped 2 bases, with 6 bases sitting between them. Germline-derived CDR1 and CDR2 are MNHEY and SVGAGI. The CDR3 spells CASSSHGNQPQHF. In DNA, the CDR3 is TGTGCCAGCAGTTCCCATGGCAATCAGCCCCAGCATTTT.

The chain has TRBV18 and TRBJ1-2; D possibly corresponds to TRBD1 (5 bases). The germline gives CDR1 KGHSH, CDR2 LQKENI. The CDR3 runs 15 residues. V was shortened by 3 bases and J by 4 bases, with 15 bases between the two germline ends. CDR3: CASSPGEGVTYGYTF. In DNA form, the CDR3 reads TGTGCCAGCTCACCCGGGGAAGGGGTAACCTATGGCTACACCTTC.

The V and J genes are TRBV9 and TRBJ2-7; D is perhaps TRBD1 (6 bases). Germline V gene sequence: CDR1 SGDLS, CDR2 YYNGEE. This CDR3 contains 15 residues. The V end lost 3 bases, the J end lost 9 bases, and 22 bases lay between the germline ends. The CDR3 sequence is CASSGGSGPGVGQYF. The DNA of the CDR3 is TGTGCCAGCAGCGGTGGTAGTGGCCCAGGGGTTGGGCAGTACTTC.

The CDR3 region is CATTLRLQETQYF. As DNA, the CDR3 is TGTGCCACCACTTTACGGCTCCAAGAGACCCAGTACTTC. The chain combines TRBV5-6 with TRBJ2-5; no clear D. The germline CDR1 and CDR2 sequences are SGHDT and YYEEEE. The V end was cut by 9 bases, the J end by 1 base, with 13 bases between. The CDR3 runs to 13 residues.

This clonotype was seen only a few times. This sequence joins TRBV28 and TRBJ2-1; D call uncertain. The V gene lost 7 bases and the J gene lost 6 bases, with 16 bases spanning the gap. Germline loops: CDR1 MDHEN, CDR2 SYDVKM. The CDR3 has 14 residues. This CDR3 reads CASNPPGSSNEQFF. In DNA form, the CDR3 reads TGTGCCAGCAATCCCCCGGGTAGTTCCAATGAGCAGTTCTTC.

The chain carries TRBV16 and TRBJ1-2, with D unclear. The CDR3 totals 14 residues. Trimming took off 4 bases at V and 6 bases at J, with 15 bases between the two ends. The germline V gene encodes CDR1 KGHSY and CDR2 FQNENV. The CDR3 sequence is CASSPRTPRDGYTF. CDR3 DNA sequence: TGTGCCAGCAGCCCACGGACTCCAAGGGATGGCTACACCTTC.

CDR3 protein: CASRGLAGNTIYF. In nucleotides, the CDR3 is TGTGCCAGCCGGGGGCTTGCTGGAAACACCATATATTTT. The chain is built from TRBV7-9 and TRBJ1-3, with a tentative D call TRBD1 (6 bases). Germline values: CDR1 SEHNR, CDR2 FQNEAQ (reference sequence). The CDR3 has 13 residues. V dropped 8 bases and J dropped 2 bases, with 10 bases sitting between them.

The V and J genes are TRBV6-6 and TRBJ1-5, with D possibly being TRBD1 (6 bases). Germline CDR1 MNHNY, CDR2 SVGAGI (reference sequence). The CDR3 loop spans 14 amino acids. The V end lost 6 bases, the J end lost 0 bases, and 9 bases lay between the germline ends. CDR3 DNA sequence: TGTGCCAGCAGGGTGGACAGTAGCAATCAGCCCCAGCATTTT. Protein product: CASRVDSSNQPQHF.

The table lists this clonotype with a few counts. The gene calls are TRBV11-2 and TRBJ1-2; TRBD1 is a possible D gene (5 bases). CDR3 length: 15 residues. The germline CDR1 and CDR2 sequences are SGHAT and FQNNGV. Deletions cut 5 bases from V and 8 bases from J, with 21 bases between. DNA for the CDR3: TGTGCCAGCAGCCGAACTTATAATCAGGGAATCGGCTACACCTTC. Its translation: CASSRTYNQGIGYTF.

This chain uses TRBV3-1 with TRBJ2-7, with D tentatively TRBD2 (6 bases). The CDR3 is 15 residues long. The V gene lost 1 base and the J gene lost 2 bases, with 12 bases spanning the gap. Per germline, CDR1 LGHDT and CDR2 YNNKEL (reference sequence). The chain's CDR3 is CASSQVGSGAYEQYF. DNA of the CDR3: TGTGCCAGCAGCCAAGTCGGGAGCGGTGCCTACGAGCAGTACTTC.

The V and J genes are TRBV12-3 or TRBV12-4 and TRBJ2-1; TRBD1 aligns across 8 bases. This CDR3 contains 15 residues. V was clipped by 6 bases and J by 6 bases; unmatched bases: 10. CDR3 sequence: CASRHPRGLFNEQFF. CDR3 DNA sequence: TGTGCCAGCAGGCACCCCAGGGGGCTATTCAATGAGCAGTTCTTC.

This clonotype was observed at least ten times. The chain joins TRBV20-1 to TRBJ2-3; D might be TRBD2 (6 bases). Trimming pared 7 bases from V and 2 bases from J, leaving 13 bases between. The CDR3 runs 13 residues. CDR1 is DFQATT, CDR2 SNEGSKA, per germline (reference sequence). The CDR3 protein is CSVIADSTDTQYF. CDR3 DNA sequence: TGCAGTGTTATAGCGGACTCCACAGATACGCAGTATTTT.

The chain recombines TRBV5-4 with TRBJ2-5; D is possibly TRBD1 (6 bases). Germline assignment: CDR1 SGHNT and CDR2 YYREEE (reference sequence). V gave up 0 bases and J gave up 2 bases, with 14 bases separating them. The CDR3 has 16 amino acids. DNA for the CDR3: TGTGCCAGCAGCTTGGGGACGGGACAAGGACAAGAGACCCAGTACTTC. This gives the protein CASSLGTGQGQETQYF.

This sequence joins TRBV2 and TRBJ1-2, with a weak D call TRBD1 (5 bases). V lost 7 bases, J lost 6 bases, and 15 bases lay in between. Germline V gene lookup returns CDR1 SNHLY and CDR2 FYNNEI. The CDR3 runs 13 residues. The CDR3 region is CASNRHGGDGYTF. CDR3 DNA sequence: TGTGCCAGCAACCGTCACGGGGGTGATGGCTACACCTTC.

As concerns this clonotype: One base away lies a much larger clone, so this may be a sequencing read error. The chain recombines TRBV7-3 with TRBJ2-3, with D perhaps given as TRBD1 or TRBD2 (6 bases each). Germline CDR1 is SGHTA and CDR2 is FQGTGA. The V gene lost 6 bases and the J gene lost 5 bases, with 15 bases spanning the gap. The CDR3 loop spans 14 amino acids. CDR3 region: CASSRRGAGDTQYF. The DNA for the CDR3 is TGTGCCAGCAGTCGTAGGGGGGCCGGAGATACGCAGTATTTT. The complete variable domain, with remaining parts taken from reference TRBV7-3 and TRBJ2-3, reads GAGVSQTPSNKVTEKGKYVELRCDPISGHTALYWYRQSLGQGPEFLIYFQGTGAADDSGLPNDRFFAVRPEGSVSTLKIQRTERGDSAVYLCASSRRGAGDTQYFGPGTRLTVL.